These 26 T cell receptor beta chains originate from one sample sequenced in a study of T cell changes during pregnancy in multiple sclerosis. Assay: immunoSEQ multiplex PCR; the TCRdb copy retains only in-frame clones and omits some. The sample shows almost 50,000 clones, about 92% of them seen only once. The sequences come from peripheral blood, collected after pregnancy. The receptors derive from a female donor with multiple sclerosis, enrolled in a pregnancy study.

The chain joins TRBV11-2 to TRBJ1-1, with 7 nucleotides matching TRBD1. Germline V gene data show CDR1 as SGHAT and CDR2 as FQNNGV. The CDR3 is 16 amino acids. V dropped 2 bases and J dropped 0; count of bases not matched to a gene: 6. In DNA form, the CDR3 reads TGTGCCAGCAGCTTAAAGCCAGGGGGGTTGAACACTGAAGCTTTCTTT. Translation gives CASSLKPGGLNTEAFF.

V is TRBV10-3 and J is TRBJ1-5; D is unresolved. This CDR3 has 14 residues. V lost 5 bases and J 3 bases, leaving 11 bases between the germline ends. The V gene's germline CDR1 is ENHRY and CDR2 SYGVKD. In DNA form, the CDR3 reads TGTGCCATCAGTTTCGGCGCGGACAATCAGCCCCAGCATTTT. This gives the protein CAISFGADNQPQHF.

The rearrangement uses TRBV27 and TRBJ2-7, with 8 bases identical to TRBD1. The germline V gene encodes CDR1 MNHEY and CDR2 SMNVEV (reference sequence). V was clipped by 7 bases and J by 6 bases; unmatched bases: 8. The CDR3 is 13 amino acids. CDR3 region: CASTGQGRSEQYF. As DNA, the CDR3 is TGTGCCAGCACAGGACAGGGTCGGTCCGAGCAGTACTTC.

The V call is TRBV5-6, the J call TRBJ1-3; D gene uncertain. Trimming cost V 4 bases and J 0 bases, with 11 bases left between them. The CDR3 consists of 15 residues. Germline V gene data show CDR1 as SGHDT and CDR2 as YYEEEE. The CDR3 DNA sequence: TGTGCCAGCAGCACCGGACTGAACTCTGGAAACACCATATATTTT. This sequence encodes CASSTGLNSGNTIYF. Full variable domain (outside the CDR3, taken from reference TRBV5-6 and TRBJ1-3): DAGVTQSPTHLIKTRGQQVTLRCSPKSGHDTVSWYQQALGQGPQFIFQYYEEEERQRGNFPDRFSGHQFPNYSSELNVNALLLGDSALYLCASSTGLNSGNTIYFGEGSWLTVV.

The rearrangement joins TRBV6-1 to TRBJ2-6, with a possible D match to TRBD1 (6 bases). V shed 3 bases and J shed 0 bases, with 21 bases lying between them. The CDR3 is made up of 20 amino acids. Germline assignment: CDR1 MNHNS and CDR2 SASEGT. For the CDR3, the DNA is TGTGCCAGCAGTGACAGGGGACGCTTGATATCTCTCTCTGGGGCCAACGTCCTGACTTTC. Translating it yields CASSDRGRLISLSGANVLTF.

The genes are TRBV27 and TRBJ1-1; TRBD1 is a possible D gene (5 bases). This CDR3 comprises 13 residues. Germline loops: CDR1 MNHEY, CDR2 SMNVEV (reference sequence). V lost 8 bases, J lost 1 base, and 11 bases lay in between. CDR3 nucleotides: TGTGCCAGCCGAAATACAGGGAACACTGAAGCTTTCTTT. This translates into CASRNTGNTEAFF.

The CDR3 reads CASSTAGGETQYF. CDR3 nucleotides: TGTGCCAGCAGCACAGCGGGGGGGGAGACCCAGTACTTC. The rearrangement uses TRBV21-1 and TRBJ2-5; the D call TRBD2 from the table was never checked on the DNA. TRBV21-1 is annotated as a pseudogene. CDR3 length: 13 residues.

J is TRBJ2-7 and V is TRBV7-9; TRBD2 is a possible D gene (6 bases). The CDR3 is 12 amino acids. Germline values: CDR1 SEHNR, CDR2 FQNEAQ (reference sequence). The V end lost 8 bases, the J end lost 3 bases, and 11 bases lay between the germline ends. CDR3 sequence (DNA): TGTGCCAGCGCCCCGGGGGTCTACGAGCAGTACTTC. This gives the protein CASAPGVYEQYF.

This rearrangement joins TRBV10-3 to TRBJ2-2; TRBD1 might be the D (5 bases). V lost 6 bases, J lost 3 bases, and 23 bases lay in between. The germline V gene encodes CDR1 ENHRY and CDR2 SYGVKD. The CDR3 is made up of 18 amino acids. Here the CDR3 reads CAIRPALAAGFHTGELFF. In nucleotides, the CDR3 is TGTGCCATCAGGCCCGCCCTGGCGGCAGGGTTTCACACCGGGGAGCTGTTTTTT.

This clone was seen only once. The chain employs TRBV7-9 and TRBJ1-1; the match to TRBD1 covers 9 bases. With 1 base clipped from V and 8 bases from J, the junction kept 14 bases outside the gene matches. This CDR3 spans 17 amino acids. CDR1 is SEHNR, CDR2 FQNEAQ, per germline (reference sequence). CDR3 region: CASSLGKIGTGITEAFF. Here the CDR3 DNA reads TGTGCCAGCAGCTTAGGGAAGATTGGGACAGGGATAACGGAAGCTTTCTTT.

The chain couples TRBV6-1 to TRBJ1-2, with D possibly being TRBD1 (5 bases). The germline V gene encodes CDR1 MNHNS and CDR2 SASEGT. The CDR3 runs to 13 residues. Deletions cut 4 bases from V and 8 bases from J, with 14 bases between. CDR3 residues: CASSVETAKGYTF. The CDR3 DNA sequence: TGTGCCAGCAGTGTGGAGACAGCAAAAGGCTACACCTTC.

The count of this clone is one. The rearrangement links TRBV5-3 to TRBJ2-7; D might be TRBD2 (6 bases). TRBV5-3 is labeled an ORF, and its function is uncertain. The germline V and J ends were trimmed by 4 bases and 5 bases, with 13 bases remaining between them. The CDR3 runs 13 residues. The CDR3 nucleotides read TGTGCCAGAAGCCGCCGGAGGGACCACGAGCAGTACTTC. Translation: CARSRRRDHEQYF.

The chain is built from TRBV9 and TRBJ2-1; possible D gene TRBD1, 5 bases. V lost 0 bases and J lost 0, with 13 bases in between. This CDR3 contains 17 residues. The germline V gene has CDR1 SGDLS and CDR2 YYNGEE. The CDR3 DNA reads as TGTGCCAGCAGCGTAGCTAGACAGCTCTTCTCCTACAATGAGCAGTTCTTC. Translating it yields CASSVARQLFSYNEQFF.

This chain joins TRBV6-5 and TRBJ2-3, with 7 bases lining up with TRBD2. The CDR3 spans 15 residues. V was clipped by 3 bases and J by 0 bases; unmatched bases: 3. The germline V gene encodes CDR1 MNHEY and CDR2 SVGAGI. The CDR3 nucleotides read TGTGCCAGCAGTTATGAGCGGGGTAGCACAGATACGCAGTATTTT. This gives the protein CASSYERGSTDTQYF.

This chain connects TRBV5-6 to TRBJ1-1, with D uncertain. Germline CDR1 is SGHDT and CDR2 is YYEEEE. The ends were cut back, 4 bases at V and 6 bases at J, with 22 bases in the middle. The CDR3 is 16 residues long. The CDR3 sequence is CASSRGSSSGSSEAFF. CDR3 bases: TGTGCCAGCAGCCGAGGTTCGTCCTCGGGTTCGTCTGAAGCTTTCTTT.

This rearrangement joins TRBV7-9 to TRBJ2-5, with D unresolved. CDR1 is SEHNR and CDR2 is FQNEAQ in the germline V gene (reference sequence). This CDR3 is built from 16 residues. Between the trimmed V and J ends, which lost 7 bases and 4 bases, there was a span of 22 bases. The CDR3 loop is CASTSPDMALLETQYF. The CDR3 DNA reads TGTGCCAGCACTTCCCCTGACATGGCCCTCCTAGAGACCCAGTACTTC.

The rearrangement uses TRBV4-3 and TRBJ2-2, with D possibly being TRBD2 (5 bases). Looked up from germline, CDR1 is LGHNA and CDR2 is YSLEER. The CDR3 is 13 amino acids. The V end was cut by 3 bases, the J end by 6 bases, with 8 bases between. CDR3 bases: TGCGCCAGCAGCCATGAGGGAGCCGGGGAGCTGTTTTTT. It specifies CASSHEGAGELFF.

The chain recombines TRBV6-6 with TRBJ1-2, with TRBD1 identical over 8 bases. J gave up 4 bases and V 0 bases, and 7 bases lay outside the gene matches. The CDR3 spans 16 residues. The germline V gene encodes CDR1 MNHNY and CDR2 SVGAGI (reference sequence). In nucleotides, the CDR3 is TGTGCCAGCAGTTACTCGACAGGGGCGATGGGCTATGGCTACACCTTC. This sequence encodes CASSYSTGAMGYGYTF.

The rearrangement links TRBV7-3 to TRBJ2-3; possible D gene TRBD2, 6 bases. Germline V gene data show CDR1 as SGHTA and CDR2 as FQGTGA. Trimming stripped 3 bases from V and 6 bases from J, with 10 bases between. The CDR3 is made up of 13 amino acids. The CDR3 sequence is CASSFQSGDTQYF. The CDR3 DNA reads TGTGCCAGCAGCTTCCAGAGCGGGGATACGCAGTATTTT.

V usage is TRBV5-1 and J usage is TRBJ2-3, with TRBD2 identical over 10 bases. After removal of 4 bases from V and 2 bases from J, the junction contained 7 bases not matched to a gene. CDR1 SGHRS and CDR2 YFSETQ come from the germline V gene. The CDR3 contains 16 residues. The CDR3 sequence: CASSTQRGGITDTQYF. As DNA, the CDR3 is TGCGCCAGCAGCACCCAGCGGGGGGGTATCACAGATACGCAGTATTTT.

The V gene is TRBV27, the J gene TRBJ1-6, with TRBD1 identical over 8 bases. Losses at the gene ends were 0 bases for V and 7 bases for J; bases not matched to a gene: 2. The CDR3 covers 15 residues. Germline-derived CDR1 and CDR2 are MNHEY and SMNVEV (reference sequence). The CDR3 here is CASSLSQGVNSPLHF. CDR3 bases: TGTGCCAGCAGTTTATCACAGGGGGTAAATTCACCCCTCCACTTT.

The J gene is TRBJ1-4, the V gene TRBV7-9; D unresolved. V was trimmed by 4 bases and J by 4 bases, leaving 10 bases between them. The germline CDR1 and CDR2 sequences are SEHNR and FQNEAQ (reference sequence). This CDR3 spans 14 amino acids. CDR3: CASSSGRNNEKLFF. The CDR3 DNA sequence: TGTGCCAGCAGCTCCGGGAGAAATAATGAAAAACTGTTTTTT.

This sequence joins TRBV4-2 and TRBJ2-3, with 9 bases aligning to TRBD1. The V gene's germline CDR1 is LGHNA and CDR2 YNFKEQ. Trimming cost V 8 bases and J 6 bases; bases outside gene matches: 12. CDR3 size: 15 residues. For the CDR3, the DNA is TGTGCCAGCGTTCAGGGGACAGGGTATTCGGATACGCAGTATTTT. This codes for CASVQGTGYSDTQYF.

The chain has TRBV6-5 and TRBJ1-6; no definite D call. Trimming removed 5 bases at V and 4 bases at J, with 9 bases between. CDR3 length: 14 residues. Germline CDR1 MNHEY, CDR2 SVGAGI. The DNA for the CDR3 is TGTGCCAGCAGTGGTAGCGGGTATAATTCACCCCTCCACTTT. Translating it yields CASSGSGYNSPLHF.

The chain carries TRBV27 and TRBJ2-3; perhaps TRBD2 as D (5 bases). Trimming stripped 7 bases from V and 0 bases from J, with 14 bases between. The CDR3 spans 15 residues. Germline loops: CDR1 MNHEY, CDR2 SMNVEV (reference sequence). CDR3 bases: TGTGCCAGCAATAATATACTAGGAAGCACAGATACGCAGTATTTT. It translates to CASNNILGSTDTQYF.

V gene TRBV25-1 combines with J gene TRBJ1-1; TRBD1 might be the D (5 bases). The CDR3 contains 13 residues. The V end was cut by 6 bases, the J end by 9 bases, with 17 bases between. Germline V gene data show CDR1 as MGHDK and CDR2 as SYGVNS. In DNA form, the CDR3 reads TGTGCCAGCAGGGGGGGACCCCTCTCCCAAGCTTTCTTT. Protein: CASRGGPLSQAFF. Filled out from reference TRBV25-1 and TRBJ1-1, the complete variable domain reads EADIYQTPRYLVIGTGKKITLECSQTMGHDKMYWYQQDPGMELHLIHYSYGVNSTEKGDLSSESTVSRIRTEHFPLTLESARPSHTSQYLCASRGGPLSQAFFGQGTRLTVV.